The source of this T cell receptor (beta chain) is a study of blood T cell repertoires in COVID-19. Looking at the study overall: Acute-phase and convalescent COVID-19 samples originated in the United States, Italy and Spain. PBMCs, B-cell-depleted T cells, or T cells provided the cDNA or gDNA that made up the material.

The CDR3 extends over 11 amino acids. Trimming left V 1 base short and J 7 bases short, with 5 bases between. Authors' analysis steps: Using reference gene primer amplification, nucleated cell counts were estimated. Clones were read by immunoSEQ multiplex PCR, and TCRdb kept only the in-frame ones, dropping some. The DNA was the basis for D and trimming; V, J and clone size are from that table. The sample carries some 180,000 clones, roughly four fifths recorded once. The receptor was derived from a man aged 45 to 65 who had recovered from COVID-19. The chain couples TRBV12-3 or TRBV12-4 to TRBJ2-7; unclear D gene. Source material: peripheral blood. This CDR3 reads CASSLVEEQYF. DNA for the CDR3: TGTGCCAGCAGTTTAGTAGAAGAGCAGTACTTC.